One T cell receptor (beta chain) is described in this entry. Which antigen it targets is not known. One base away there is no much larger clone; base qualities are not given. Each collaborating institution followed its own protocols to collect whole blood in K2EDTA tubes. For TCRbeta analysis, collaborators shipped samples as frozen whole blood, isolated PBMCs, or DNA extracted from either of those sample types. This sample was included in a study of blood T cell repertoires in COVID-19 (dated by TCRdb to 2020 to 2021). Some background on the complete study: Collaborator samples came from the United States, Italy and Spain and covered acute and convalescent phases of COVID-19. The samples were drawn from two sources: the first 160 participants of the ongoing ImmuneRACE study, and 1,000 to 1,500 subjects contributed by 6 global collaborators. The material from the prospective study consisted of cDNA or gDNA derived from T cells, B-cell-depleted T cells, or PBMCs. Where available, HLA class I and class II types were taken from metadata supplied by the sample provider and were not determined by assay-based typing. The repertoires were released in a freely available public database intended as a resource for research on the immune response to SARS-CoV-2. Nearly every sample came with metadata listing a de-identified subject ID, COVID-19 status, age in years and sex. Subjects who had been exposed to COVID-19, were actively infected with it, or had recovered from it provided the deeply sampled blood TCRbeta repertoires that made up the dataset.

The research as a whole found: The amount of clinical and demographic metadata varied by source and participant and was provided uncurated.

Spanning cysteine to phenylalanine, the CDR3 consists of 16 amino acids. The sequence is cut down to CDR3 DNA, 48 bases in frame from base 1. Ends trimmed: V by 7 bases, J by 4 bases; bases unmatched to a gene: 7. CDR1 and CDR2, per the germline V gene (reference sequence), are MNHNY and SVGAGI. TCRbeta CDR3 regions were amplified from genomic DNA by means of the immunoSEQ Assay, a bias-controlled multiplex PCR. Processing in the source paper ran as follows. Nucleated cell counts per sample were estimated from amplification of reference gene primers within the assay. To quantify the absolute abundance of each unique TCRbeta CDR3 rearrangement, sequence reads were collapsed and filtered. For each sample, productive Simpson clonality was calculated by taking the square root of Simpson's diversity index across productive rearrangements. TCRdb re-hosts the immuneACCESS table, in-frame sequences only. Its copies lack some clones; in the studies checked, an unresolved V gene accounts for under half of them, and the cause for the rest is not known. V and J calls and clone size follow that table, whereas D and trimming were derived from the DNA. Present in this sample are 100,000 to 150,000 clones, approximately 90% of which were seen just once. The ten most abundant clones make up about 17% of the sample.

This chain joins TRBV6-6 to TRBJ2-6, and TRBD1 aligns with 10 junction nucleotides. Sequencing was done on a sample of peripheral blood. This sequence originates from a man aged 45 to 65 with active or convalescent COVID-19. The DNA sequence is given as TGTGCCAGCACAAGACAGGGGGCGTCGGGGGCCAACGTCCTGACTTTC. It codes for CASTRQGASGANVLTF.